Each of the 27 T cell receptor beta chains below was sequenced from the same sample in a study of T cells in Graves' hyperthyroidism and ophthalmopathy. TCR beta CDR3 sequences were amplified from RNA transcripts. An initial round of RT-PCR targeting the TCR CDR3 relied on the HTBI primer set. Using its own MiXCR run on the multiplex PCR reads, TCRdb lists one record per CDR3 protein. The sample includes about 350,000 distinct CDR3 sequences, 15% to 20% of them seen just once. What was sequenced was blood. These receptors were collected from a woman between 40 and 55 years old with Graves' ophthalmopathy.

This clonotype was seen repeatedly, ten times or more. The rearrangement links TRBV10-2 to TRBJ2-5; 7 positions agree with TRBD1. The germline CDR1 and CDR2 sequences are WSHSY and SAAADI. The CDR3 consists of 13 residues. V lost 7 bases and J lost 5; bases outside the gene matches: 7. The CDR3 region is CASTGGTAETQYF. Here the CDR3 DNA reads TGCGCCAGCACAGGTGGGACAGCGGAGACCCAGTACTTC.

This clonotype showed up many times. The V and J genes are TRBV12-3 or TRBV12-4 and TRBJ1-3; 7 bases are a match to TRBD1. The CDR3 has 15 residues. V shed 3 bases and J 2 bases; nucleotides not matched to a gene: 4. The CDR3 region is CASSFGGTAGNTIYF. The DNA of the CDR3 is TGTGCCAGCAGTTTTGGAGGGACAGCTGGAAACACCATATATTTT.

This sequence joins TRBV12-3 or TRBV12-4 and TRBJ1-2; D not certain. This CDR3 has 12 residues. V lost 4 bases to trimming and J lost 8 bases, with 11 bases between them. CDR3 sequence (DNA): TGTGCCAGCAGTTACCGTAGGTTGGGCTACACCTTC. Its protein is CASSYRRLGYTF.

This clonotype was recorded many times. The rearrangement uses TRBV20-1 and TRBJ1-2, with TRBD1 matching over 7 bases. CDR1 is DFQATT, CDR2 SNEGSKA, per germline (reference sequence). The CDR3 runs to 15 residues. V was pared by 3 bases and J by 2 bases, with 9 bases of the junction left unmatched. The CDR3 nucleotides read TGCAGTGCTAGGCATGGGGACAGCTTCAACTATGGCTACACCTTC. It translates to CSARHGDSFNYGYTF.

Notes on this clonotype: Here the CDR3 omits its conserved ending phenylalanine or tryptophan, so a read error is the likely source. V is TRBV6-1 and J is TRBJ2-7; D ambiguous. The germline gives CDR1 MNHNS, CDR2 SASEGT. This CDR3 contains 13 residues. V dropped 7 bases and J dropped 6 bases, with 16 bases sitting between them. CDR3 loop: CASKLESLFEQYS. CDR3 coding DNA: TGTGCCAGCAAGCTGGAGTCCTTGTTCGAGCAGTACTCC.

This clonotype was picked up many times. The CDR3 DNA sequence: TGTGCCAGCAGTTTCTCCCTCAGCTCACCCCTCCACTTT. This translates into CASSFSLSSPLHF. The rearrangement links TRBV27 to TRBJ1-6, with no clear D. Germline V CDR1 and CDR2: MNHEY, SMNVEV (reference sequence). V was clipped by 3 bases and J by 10 bases, with 10 bases between them. CDR3 length: 13 amino acids.

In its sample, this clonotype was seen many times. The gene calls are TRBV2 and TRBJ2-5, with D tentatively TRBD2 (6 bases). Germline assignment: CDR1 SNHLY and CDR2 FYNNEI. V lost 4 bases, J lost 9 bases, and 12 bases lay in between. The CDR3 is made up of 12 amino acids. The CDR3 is CASSANRDSQYF. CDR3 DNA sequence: TGTGCCAGCAGTGCCAACCGGGACTCCCAGTACTTC.

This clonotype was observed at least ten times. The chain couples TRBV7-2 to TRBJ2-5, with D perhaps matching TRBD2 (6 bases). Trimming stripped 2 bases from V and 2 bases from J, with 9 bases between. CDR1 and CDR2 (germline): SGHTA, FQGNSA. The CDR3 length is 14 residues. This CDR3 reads CASSLYGRQETQYF. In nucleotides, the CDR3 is TGTGCCAGCAGCTTATACGGGAGACAAGAGACCCAGTACTTC.

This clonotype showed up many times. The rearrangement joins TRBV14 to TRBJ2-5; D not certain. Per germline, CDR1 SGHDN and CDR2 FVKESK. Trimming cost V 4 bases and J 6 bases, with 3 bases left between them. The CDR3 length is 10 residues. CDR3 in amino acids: CASSRQTQYF. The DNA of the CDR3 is TGTGCCAGCAGCCGGCAGACCCAGTACTTC.

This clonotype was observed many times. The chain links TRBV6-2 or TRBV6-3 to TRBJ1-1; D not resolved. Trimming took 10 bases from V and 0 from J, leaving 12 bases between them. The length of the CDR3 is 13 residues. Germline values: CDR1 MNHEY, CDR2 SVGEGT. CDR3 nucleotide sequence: TGTGCCACCTCGGATCCTATGAACACTGAAGCTTTCTTT. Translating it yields CATSDPMNTEAFF.

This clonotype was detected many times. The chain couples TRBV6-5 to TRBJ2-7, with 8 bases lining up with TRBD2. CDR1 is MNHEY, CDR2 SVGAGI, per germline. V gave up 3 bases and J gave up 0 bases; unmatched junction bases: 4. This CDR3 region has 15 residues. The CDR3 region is CASSYERGSSYEQYF. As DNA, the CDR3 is TGTGCCAGCAGTTATGAGCGGGGGAGCTCCTACGAGCAGTACTTC.

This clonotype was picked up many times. In DNA form, the CDR3 reads TGTGCCAGCAGGACTACCCCCGGGACTAGCCTTACTGAGACCCAGTACTTC. Amino acids: CASRTTPGTSLTETQYF. J is TRBJ2-5 and V is TRBV7-2; TRBD2 matches at 9 bases. The CDR3 length is 17 residues. The germline CDR1 and CDR2 sequences are SGHTA and FQGNSA. Unmatched junction bases numbered 16, after V lost 6 bases and J lost 5 bases.

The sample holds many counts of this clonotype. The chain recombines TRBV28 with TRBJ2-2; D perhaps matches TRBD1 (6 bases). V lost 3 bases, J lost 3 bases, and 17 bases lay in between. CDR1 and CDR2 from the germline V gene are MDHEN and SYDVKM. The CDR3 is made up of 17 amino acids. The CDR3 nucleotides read TGTGCCAGCAGTTTCCAGCCCACAGGGTCGTACACCGGGGAGCTGTTTTTT. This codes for CASSFQPTGSYTGELFF.

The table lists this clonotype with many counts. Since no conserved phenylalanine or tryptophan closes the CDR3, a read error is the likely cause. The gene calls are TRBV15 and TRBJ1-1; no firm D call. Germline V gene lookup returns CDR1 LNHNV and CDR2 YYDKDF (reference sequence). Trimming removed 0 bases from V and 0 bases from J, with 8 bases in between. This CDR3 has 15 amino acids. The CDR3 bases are TGTGCCACCAGCAGAGATTTGGGTTTGAACACTGAAGCTTTCCTT. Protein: CATSRDLGLNTEAFL.

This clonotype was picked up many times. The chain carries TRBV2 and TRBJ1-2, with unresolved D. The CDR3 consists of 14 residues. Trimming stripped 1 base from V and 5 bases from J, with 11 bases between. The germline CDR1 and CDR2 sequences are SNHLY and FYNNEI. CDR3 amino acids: CASSEEDGMYGYTF. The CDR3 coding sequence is TGTGCCAGCAGTGAAGAAGACGGGATGTATGGCTACACCTTC.

CDR3 nucleotide sequence: TGTGCCAGCAGTTACGTGATCGGCTACGAGCAGTACTTC. Translating it yields CASSYVIGYEQYF. The genes are TRBV6-2 or TRBV6-3 and TRBJ2-7; D not certain. There are 13 residues in the CDR3. V lost 2 bases to trimming and J lost 3 bases, with 8 bases between them. CDR1 and CDR2 (germline): MNHEY, SVGEGT.

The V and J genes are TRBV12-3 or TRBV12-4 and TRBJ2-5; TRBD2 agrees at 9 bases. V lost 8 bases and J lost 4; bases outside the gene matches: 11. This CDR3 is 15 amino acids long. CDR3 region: CASAPDPAGGETQYF. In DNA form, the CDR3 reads TGTGCCAGCGCGCCGGACCCAGCGGGAGGAGAGACCCAGTACTTC.

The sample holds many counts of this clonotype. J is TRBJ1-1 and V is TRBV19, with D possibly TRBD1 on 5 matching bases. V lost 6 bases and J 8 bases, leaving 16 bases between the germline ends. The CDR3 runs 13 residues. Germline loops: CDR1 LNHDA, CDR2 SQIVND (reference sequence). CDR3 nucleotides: TGTGCCAGTAGCATACAAACAGGTCCGGAAGCTTTCTTT. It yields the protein CASSIQTGPEAFF.

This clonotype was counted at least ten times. The chain's CDR3 is CASSRGGLRDKAYEQYF. CDR3 bases: TGTGCCAGCAGTCGGGGGGGCTTAAGGGACAAAGCCTACGAGCAGTACTTC. V and J are TRBV6-5 and TRBJ2-7; 8 bases line up with TRBD2. Germline assignment: CDR1 MNHEY and CDR2 SVGAGI. The ends lost 5 bases at V and 2 bases at J; junction bases unmatched: 14. The CDR3 contains 17 residues.

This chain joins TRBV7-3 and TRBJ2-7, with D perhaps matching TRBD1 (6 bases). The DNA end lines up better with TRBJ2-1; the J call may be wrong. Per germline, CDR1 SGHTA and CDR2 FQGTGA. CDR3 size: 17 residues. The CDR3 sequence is CASSEVGTNRIRDEQFF. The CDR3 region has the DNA TGTGCCAGCAGCGAAGTCGGGACAAATCGGATTAGGGATGAGCAGTTCTTC.

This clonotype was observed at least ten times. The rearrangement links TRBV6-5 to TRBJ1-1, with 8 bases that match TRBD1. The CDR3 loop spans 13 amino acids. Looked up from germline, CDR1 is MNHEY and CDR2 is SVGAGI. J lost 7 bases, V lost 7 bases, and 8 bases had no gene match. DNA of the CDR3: TGTGCCAGCACCAGGGGGCAAAGGGATGAAGCTTTCTTT. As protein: CASTRGQRDEAFF.

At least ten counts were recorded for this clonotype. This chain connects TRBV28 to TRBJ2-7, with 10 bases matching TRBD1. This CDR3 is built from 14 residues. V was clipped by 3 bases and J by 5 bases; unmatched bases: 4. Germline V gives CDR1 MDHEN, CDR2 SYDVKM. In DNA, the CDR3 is TGTGCCAGCAGTTTTACCGGGACAGGGGACGAGCAGTACTTC. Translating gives CASSFTGTGDEQYF.

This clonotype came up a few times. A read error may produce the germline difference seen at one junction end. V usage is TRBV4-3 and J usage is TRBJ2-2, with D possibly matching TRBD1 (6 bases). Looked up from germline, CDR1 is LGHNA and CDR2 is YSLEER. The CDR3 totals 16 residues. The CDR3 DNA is TGCGCCAGCAGCCAAGATGCACAGGGCCGGACCGGAGAGCTGTTTTTT. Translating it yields CASSQDAQGRTGELFF.

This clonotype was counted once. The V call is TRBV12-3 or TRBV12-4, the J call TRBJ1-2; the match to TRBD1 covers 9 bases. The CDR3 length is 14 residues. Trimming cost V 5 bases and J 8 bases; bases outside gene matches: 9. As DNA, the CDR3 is TGTGCCAGCAGTCAGACAGGGGGTGGTTTCGGCTACACCTTC. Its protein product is CASSQTGGGFGYTF.

The CDR3 loop is CASSEARTGEQYF. The CDR3 DNA follows: TGTGCCAGCAGTGAAGCACGGACTGGCGAGCAGTACTTC. This chain connects TRBV2 to TRBJ2-7, with D perhaps TRBD2 (5 bases). CDR1 and CDR2 (germline): SNHLY, FYNNEI. This CDR3 has 13 amino acids. The germline V and J ends were trimmed by 0 bases and 6 bases, with 9 bases remaining between them.

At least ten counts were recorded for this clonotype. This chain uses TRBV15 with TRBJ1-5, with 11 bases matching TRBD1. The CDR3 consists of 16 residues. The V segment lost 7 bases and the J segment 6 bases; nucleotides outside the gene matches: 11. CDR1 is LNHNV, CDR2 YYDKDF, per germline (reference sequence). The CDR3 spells CATTQSPGQGGQPQHF. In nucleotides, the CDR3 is TGTGCCACCACCCAGAGTCCGGGACAGGGGGGTCAGCCCCAGCATTTT. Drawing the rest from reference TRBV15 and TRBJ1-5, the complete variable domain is DAMVIQNPRYQVTQFGKPVTLSCSQTLNHNVMYWYQQKSSQAPKLLFHYYDKDFNNEADTPDNFQSRRPNTSFCFLDIRSPGLGDTAMYLCATTQSPGQGGQPQHFGDGTRLSIL.

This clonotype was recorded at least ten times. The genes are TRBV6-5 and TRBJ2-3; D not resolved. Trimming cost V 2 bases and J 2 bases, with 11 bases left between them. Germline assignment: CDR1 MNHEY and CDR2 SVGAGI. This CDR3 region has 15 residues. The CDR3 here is CASSYRNGDTDTQYF. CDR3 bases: TGTGCCAGCAGTTACCGGAATGGTGACACAGATACGCAGTATTTT.